A selection of T cell receptor beta chains follows, all from one sample in a study of T-cell memory formation after mild COVID-19. TCRdb redid the calling of the 5' RACE reads with MiXCR, one entry per CDR3 protein. The sample lists around 130,000 distinct CDR3 sequences; about 6% were seen once. Input material: PBMCs or a T cell subset sorted from them (not recorded which). All receptors come from an adult woman who had mild COVID-19 (a few samples of this study predate the infection). Cell type and time point are not known. The CDR3 runs from the conserved cysteine through the conserved F or W. The D gene is left open where the match is weak. Expanded clones get a size class; other rows say once, few or many, or leave the size out.

len	d_gene	v_gene	j_gene	abundance	CDR3aa	CDR3nt
13	.	TRBV7-9	TRBJ2-5	many	CASSPVPQETQYF	TGTGCCAGCAGCCCCGTTCCCCAAGAGACCCAGTACTTC
15	TRBD2	TRBV5-1	TRBJ2-1	.	CASSYGLAGQGEQFF	TGCGCCAGCAGCTACGGACTAGCGGGGCAGGGGGAGCAGTTCTTC
15	.	TRBV4-3	TRBJ1-4	few	CASSQGGTVNEKLFF	TGCGCCAGCAGCCAAGGCGGGACGGTGAATGAAAAACTGTTTTTT
13	.	TRBV3-1	TRBJ2-7	few	CATGFAGRYEQYF	TGTGCCACCGGCTTTGCGGGGCGTTACGAGCAGTACTTC
18	TRBD2	TRBV24-1	TRBJ2-2	.	CATSDPSGSGSVTGELFF	TGTGCCACCAGTGACCCATCCGGGAGCGGGAGCGTTACCGGGGAGCTGTTTTTT
12	.	TRBV29-1	TRBJ1-5	.	CSVGTVDQPQHF	TGCAGCGTTGGGACAGTAGATCAGCCCCAGCATTTT
14	.	TRBV5-1	TRBJ2-5	many	CASSLVAGKETQYF	TGCGCCAGCAGCTTGGTTGCAGGAAAGGAGACCCAGTACTTC
15	.	TRBV3-1	TRBJ1-5	few	CASSHSGHGNQPQHF	TGTGCCAGCAGCCATTCGGGACACGGCAATCAGCCCCAGCATTTT
16	.	TRBV12-3/TRBV12-4	TRBJ2-1	many	CASRTGLGFSYNEQFF	TGTGCCAGCCGTACCGGTTTGGGGTTTTCCTACAATGAGCAGTTCTTC
18	TRBD2	TRBV7-6	TRBJ2-5	many	CASNPGTSGRAGLETQYF	TGTGCCAGCAATCCCGGGACTAGCGGGAGGGCCGGTTTAGAGACCCAGTACTTC
15	.	TRBV5-1	TRBJ2-7	few	CASSPRRTSAYEQYF	TGCGCCAGCAGCCCGCGGAGGACGTCGGCCTACGAGCAGTACTTC
12	.	TRBV7-6	TRBJ2-5	many	CASSHDQETQYF	TGTGCCAGCAGCCACGACCAAGAGACCCAGTACTTC
16	TRBD1	TRBV7-2	TRBJ2-2	few	CASSFSGTVNTGELFF	TGTGCCAGCAGCTTCTCCGGGACAGTGAACACCGGGGAGCTGTTTTTT
14	TRBD2	TRBV12-3/TRBV12-4	TRBJ2-7	many	CASRRSSGSYEQYF	TGTGCCAGCAGACGATCTAGCGGCAGTTACGAGCAGTACTTC
13	.	TRBV7-9	TRBJ2-1	many	CASSLNDYNEQFF	TGTGCCAGCAGCTTAAACGACTACAATGAGCAGTTCTTC
17	.	TRBV12-3/TRBV12-4	TRBJ1-2	many	CASSLNPRTAGSYGYTF	TGTGCCAGCAGTCTGAACCCACGGACGGCAGGGTCGTATGGCTACACCTTC
15	TRBD2	TRBV7-9	TRBJ2-1	many	CASSFYTSGRNEQFF	TGTGCCAGCAGCTTTTACACTAGCGGGAGGAATGAGCAGTTCTTC
16	TRBD2	TRBV3-1	TRBJ2-1	many	CASSQVGGRSAREQFF	TGTGCCAGCAGCCAAGTAGGCGGGAGGTCTGCCCGTGAGCAGTTCTTC
17	.	TRBV5-1	TRBJ1-3	.	CASSSARDGRSGNTIYF	TGCGCCAGCAGCTCGGCGCGGGACGGACGCTCTGGAAACACCATATATTTT
14	.	TRBV5-4	TRBJ1-4	.	CASSLGGRDEKLFF	TGTGCCAGCAGCTTGGGCGGGAGGGATGAAAAACTGTTTTTT
9	.	TRBV4-1	TRBJ2-3	many	CASSQEQYF	TGCGCCAGCAGCCAAGAACAGTATTTT
15	.	TRBV24-1	TRBJ2-3	few	CATDPAEGLTDTQYF	TGTGCCACCGATCCCGCGGAGGGACTCACAGATACGCAGTATTTT
14	.	TRBV6-6	TRBJ1-4	.	CASSYSSSNEKLFF	TGTGCCAGCAGTTACTCGTCTTCAAACGAAAAACTGTTTTTT
12	.	TRBV10-3	TRBJ1-5	few	CATRTADQPQHF	TGTGCCACTAGGACAGCGGATCAGCCCCAGCATTTT
15	.	TRBV12-3/TRBV12-4	TRBJ1-1	few	CASSLIRGRGTEAFF	TGTGCCAGCAGTTTAATACGGGGGCGCGGGACTGAAGCTTTCTTT
13	.	TRBV5-4	TRBJ2-7	many	CASSLDRVYEQYF	TGTGCCAGCAGCTTGGACAGGGTATACGAGCAGTACTTC
17	TRBD2	TRBV20-1	TRBJ2-3	many	CSAPGLAGVGGTDTQYF	TGCAGTGCTCCGGGACTAGCGGGAGTGGGTGGCACAGATACGCAGTATTTT
16	.	TRBV27	TRBJ2-2	few	CASSGLTGRGAGELFF	TGTGCCAGCAGTGGCCTGACAGGGCGCGGGGCCGGGGAGCTGTTTTTT
12	.	TRBV20-1	TRBJ2-7	few	CSARLYSYEQYF	TGCAGTGCCCGTCTATACTCCTACGAGCAGTACTTC
13	TRBD2	TRBV20-1	TRBJ2-5	many	CSARGLAGETQYF	TGCAGTGCTAGAGGACTAGCCGGAGAGACCCAGTACTTC
13	.	TRBV5-1	TRBJ2-5	many	CASSAGQLKTQYF	TGCGCCAGCAGCGCCGGACAGCTCAAGACCCAGTACTTC
17	.	TRBV2	TRBJ2-5	few	CASSRVRATRSRETQYF	TGTGCCAGCAGTCGCGTTCGGGCCACCCGAAGTCGAGAGACCCAGTACTTC
19	TRBD2	TRBV23-1	TRBJ2-3	few	CASSQSTSGTPRRPDTQYF	TGCGCCAGCAGTCAATCGACTAGCGGGACCCCTCGGAGGCCAGATACGCAGTATTTT
14	.	TRBV2	TRBJ1-1	few	CASNGFKGGTEAFF	TGTGCCAGCAATGGTTTCAAGGGGGGGACTGAAGCTTTCTTT
12	.	TRBV2	TRBJ1-1	.	CASSERITEAFF	TGTGCCAGCAGTGAAAGGATCACTGAAGCTTTCTTT
16	.	TRBV3-1	TRBJ2-7	few	CASSQNTQGNSYEQYF	TGTGCCAGCAGCCAGAACACCCAGGGAAACTCCTACGAGCAGTACTTC
11	.	TRBV4-2	TRBJ1-1	.	CASSRGSEAFF	TGTGCCAGCAGCCGGGGTTCTGAAGCTTTCTTT
17	.	TRBV5-1	TRBJ2-7	many	CASSLEPGTGLRGEQYF	TGCGCCAGCAGCTTGGAACCCGGGACGGGTCTTCGAGGGGAGCAGTACTTC
13	TRBD1	TRBV5-6	TRBJ2-7	.	CASSKQGAYEQYF	TGTGCCAGCAGTAAACAGGGGGCCTACGAGCAGTACTTC
15	.	TRBV11-2	TRBJ2-5	few	CASSPSQGRKETQYF	TGTGCCAGCAGCCCCTCTCAAGGCCGGAAAGAGACCCAGTACTTC
15	TRBD1	TRBV12-3/TRBV12-4	TRBJ1-5	few	CASSSRQGGYQPQHF	TGTGCCAGCAGCTCGAGACAGGGGGGATATCAGCCCCAGCATTTT
15	TRBD2	TRBV10-3	TRBJ2-5	few	CAIRPAGGPSETQYF	TGTGCCATCAGACCAGCGGGAGGGCCCTCAGAGACCCAGTACTTC
17	TRBD1	TRBV12-3/TRBV12-4	TRBJ1-5	.	CASSGQGGFLGNQPQHF	TGTGCCAGCAGTGGACAGGGAGGTTTTCTTGGCAATCAGCCCCAGCATTTT
16	.	TRBV6-1	TRBJ2-7	few	CASSASGRGWGYEQYF	TGTGCCAGCAGTGCCTCGGGGCGCGGATGGGGCTACGAGCAGTACTTC
13	TRBD1	TRBV12-3/TRBV12-4	TRBJ1-2	many	CASSLGLDRSYTF	TGTGCCAGCAGTTTGGGATTGGACAGGTCCTACACCTTC
12	.	TRBV12-3/TRBV12-4	TRBJ1-1	many	CASSFGQHEAFF	TGTGCCAGCAGTTTCGGGCAGCATGAAGCTTTCTTT
13	.	TRBV28	TRBJ1-2	.	CASSKGFNYGYTF	TGTGCCAGCAGTAAGGGGTTTAACTATGGCTACACCTTC
15	.	TRBV5-1	TRBJ2-5	many	CASSLVAGQQETQYF	TGCGCCAGCAGCTTGGTGGCAGGGCAACAAGAGACCCAGTACTTC
13	.	TRBV2	TRBJ2-7	.	CASFRDSAYEQYF	TGTGCCAGTTTCCGGGACTCGGCCTACGAGCAGTACTTC
15	TRBD1	TRBV7-2	TRBJ1-4	few	CASSKDRGFNEKLFF	TGTGCCAGCAGTAAGGACAGGGGGTTTAATGAAAAACTGTTTTTT
17	.	TRBV5-1	TRBJ1-2	.	CASSFGRTASLNYGYTF	TGCGCCAGCAGCTTCGGCAGGACGGCCTCCCTTAACTATGGCTACACCTTC
14	.	TRBV18	TRBJ2-5	.	CASSPGFHQETQYF	TGTGCCAGCTCACCGGGGTTTCACCAAGAGACCCAGTACTTC
17	TRBD2	TRBV9	TRBJ2-5	.	CASSVIRLAGKLETQYF	TGTGCCAGCAGCGTAATCCGCCTAGCGGGAAAGTTGGAGACCCAGTACTTC
16	.	TRBV5-1	TRBJ2-4	many	CASSLPSEGTKNIQYF	TGCGCCAGCAGCTTGCCCAGCGAGGGTACCAAAAACATTCAGTACTTC
16	.	TRBV7-9	TRBJ2-7	.	CASSSPPQGSAYEQYF	TGTGCCAGCAGCTCCCCACCACAGGGTTCAGCCTACGAGCAGTACTTC